Sequencing of this T cell receptor beta chain was carried out in a study of vaccination effects on CD4 cells after COVID-19. Whole-study results and caveats: The study found that only 1 of 255 vaccine-induced clones from healthy vaccinees cross-reacted with common cold coronaviruses.

The assay was immunoSEQ multiplex PCR, and TCRdb's table has in-frame clones only and misses some. Among some 70,000 clones, about 86% were seen once, and the ten largest hold more than 1%. Sequencing followed a ViraFEST assay step that expanded antigen-specific CD4+ T cells with viral peptide pools. Subsequent to less than eleven days of culture, CD4+ T cells were isolated. As their vaccination, participants received two doses of either BNT162b2 or mRNA-1273. None of these healthy vaccinees had been infected with SARS-CoV-2 before vaccination. Cultures used 2.1 million or so PBMC per well, approximately 10 IU/ml IL-2 and approximately 10 ug/ml peptides. On both days 3 and 7, half of the culture medium was replaced with IL-2 medium. On this clone: What it recognizes is unknown.

The length of the CDR3 is 13 residues. This chain uses TRBV21-1 with TRBJ2-7; the D call in the table, TRBD2, was not verified against the DNA. TRBV21-1 has pseudogene status. The source of this sequence is a human donor who received a COVID-19 vaccine. Sample: CD4+ T cells from PBMCs cultured with HCoV-229E spike peptides, taken after COVID-19 vaccination. The DNA for the CDR3 is TGTGCCAGCAGCAAAGGTCTACCCCGTGAGCAGTACGTC. Translating gives CASSKGLPREQYV.